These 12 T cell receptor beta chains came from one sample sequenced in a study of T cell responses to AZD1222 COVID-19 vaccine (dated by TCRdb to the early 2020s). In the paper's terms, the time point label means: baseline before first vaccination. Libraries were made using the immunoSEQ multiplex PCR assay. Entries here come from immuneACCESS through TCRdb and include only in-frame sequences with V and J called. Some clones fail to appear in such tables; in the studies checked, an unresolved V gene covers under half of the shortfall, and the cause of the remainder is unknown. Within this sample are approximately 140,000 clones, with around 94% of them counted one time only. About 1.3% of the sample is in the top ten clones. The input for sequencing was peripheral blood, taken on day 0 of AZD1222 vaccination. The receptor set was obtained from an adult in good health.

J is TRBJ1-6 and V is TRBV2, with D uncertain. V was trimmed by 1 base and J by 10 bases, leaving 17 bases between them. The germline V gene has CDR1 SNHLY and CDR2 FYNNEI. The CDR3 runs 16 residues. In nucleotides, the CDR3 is TGTGCCAGCAGTGAAGGTAATGGGCAGGCAAGCTCACCCCTCCACTTT. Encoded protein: CASSEGNGQASSPLHF.

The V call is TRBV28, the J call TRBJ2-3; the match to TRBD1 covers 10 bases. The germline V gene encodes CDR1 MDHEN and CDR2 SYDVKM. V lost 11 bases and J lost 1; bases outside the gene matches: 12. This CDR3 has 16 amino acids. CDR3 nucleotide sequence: TGTGCCGCTAGCGCCTCGGGGACAGGGGGCACAGATACGCAGTATTTT. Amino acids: CAASASGTGGTDTQYF.

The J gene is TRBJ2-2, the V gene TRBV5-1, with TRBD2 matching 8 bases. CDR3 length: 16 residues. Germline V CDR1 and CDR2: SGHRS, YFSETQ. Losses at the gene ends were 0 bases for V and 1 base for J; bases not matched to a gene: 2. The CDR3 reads CASSLEGTRNTGELFF. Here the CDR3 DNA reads TGCGCCAGCAGCTTGGAAGGGACTAGGAACACCGGGGAGCTGTTTTTT.

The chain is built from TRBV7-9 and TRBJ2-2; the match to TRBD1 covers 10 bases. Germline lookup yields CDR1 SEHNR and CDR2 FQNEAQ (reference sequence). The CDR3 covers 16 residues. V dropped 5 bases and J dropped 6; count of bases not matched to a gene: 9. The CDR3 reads CASSVIRDRGPGELFF. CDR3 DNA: TGTGCCAGCAGCGTAATCCGGGACAGGGGTCCCGGGGAGCTGTTTTTT.

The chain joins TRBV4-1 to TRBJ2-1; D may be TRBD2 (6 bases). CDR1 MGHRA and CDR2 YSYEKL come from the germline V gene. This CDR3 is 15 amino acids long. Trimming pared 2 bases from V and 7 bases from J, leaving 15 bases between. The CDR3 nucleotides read TGCGCCAGCAGCCAATTCCTAGTAGCGGAGAATGAGCAGTTCTTC. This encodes CASSQFLVAENEQFF.

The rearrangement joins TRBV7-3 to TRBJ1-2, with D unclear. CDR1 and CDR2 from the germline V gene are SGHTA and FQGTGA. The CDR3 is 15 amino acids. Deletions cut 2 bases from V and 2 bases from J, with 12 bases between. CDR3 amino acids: CASSLVPEANYGYTF. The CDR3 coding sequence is TGTGCCAGCAGCTTAGTTCCCGAGGCGAACTATGGCTACACCTTC.

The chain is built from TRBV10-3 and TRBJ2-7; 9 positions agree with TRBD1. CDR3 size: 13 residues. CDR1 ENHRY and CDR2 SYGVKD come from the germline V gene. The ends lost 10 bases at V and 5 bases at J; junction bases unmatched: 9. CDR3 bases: TGTGCCACACGAATGACAGGGGGAGACGAGCAGTACGTC. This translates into CATRMTGGDEQYV.

For the CDR3, the DNA is TGTGCCAGTATTCACTCTCTTGGGACTGAAGCTTTCTTT. As protein: CASIHSLGTEAFF. V gene TRBV19 combines with J gene TRBJ1-1; D is ambiguous. V was trimmed by 7 bases and J by 5 bases, leaving 14 bases between them. This CDR3 is built from 13 residues. CDR1 and CDR2 (germline): LNHDA, SQIVND (reference sequence). Complete variable domain (other parts from reference TRBV19 and TRBJ1-1): DGGITQSPKYLFRKEGQNVTLSCEQNLNHDAMYWYRQDPGQGLRLIYYSQIVNDFQKGDIAEGYSVSREKKESFPLTVTSAQKNPTAFYLCASIHSLGTEAFFGQGTRLTVV.

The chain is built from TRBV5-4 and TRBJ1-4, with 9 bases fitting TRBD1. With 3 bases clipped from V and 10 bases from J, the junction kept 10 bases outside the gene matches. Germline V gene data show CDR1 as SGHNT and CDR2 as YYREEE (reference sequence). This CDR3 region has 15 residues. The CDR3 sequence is CASSSPTGGLGKLFF. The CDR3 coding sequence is TGTGCCAGCAGCTCCCCGACAGGGGGGCTAGGAAAACTGTTTTTT. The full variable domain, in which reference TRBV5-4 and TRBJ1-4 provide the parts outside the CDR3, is ETGVTQSPTHLIKTRGQQVTLRCSSQSGHNTVSWYQQALGQGPQFIFQYYREEENGRGNFPPRFSGLQFPNYSSELNVNALELDDSALYLCASSSPTGGLGKLFFGSGTQLSVL.

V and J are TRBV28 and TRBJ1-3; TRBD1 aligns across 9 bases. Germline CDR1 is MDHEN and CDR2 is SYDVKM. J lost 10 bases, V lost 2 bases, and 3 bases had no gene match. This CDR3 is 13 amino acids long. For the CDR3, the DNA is TGTGCCAGCAGTTTAAGACAGGGGGTAACCATATATTTT. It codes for CASSLRQGVTIYF.

The CDR3 sequence is CASSQDPPPQEQFF. The CDR3 coding sequence is TGTGCCAGCAGCCAAGATCCCCCCCCACAAGAGCAGTTCTTC. The chain uses TRBV3-1 (or the pseudogene TRBV3-2) and TRBJ2-1; D is unclear. The CDR3 is 14 amino acids. Trimming left V 0 bases short and J 10 bases short, with 13 bases between. Looked up from germline, CDR1 is LGHDT and CDR2 is YNNKEL (reference sequence).

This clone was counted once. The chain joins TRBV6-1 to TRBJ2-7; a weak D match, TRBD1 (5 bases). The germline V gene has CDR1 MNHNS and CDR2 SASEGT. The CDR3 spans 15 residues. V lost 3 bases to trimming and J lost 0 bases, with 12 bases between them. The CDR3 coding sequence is TGTGCCAGCAGTGATTTTTTCGACAGCTCCTACGAGCAGTACGTC. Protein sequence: CASSDFFDSSYEQYV.